Presented here are 21 T cell receptor beta chains from one specimen sequenced in a study of blood T cell repertoires in COVID-19. Profiling relied on immunoSEQ multiplex PCR, and the TCRdb table lists in-frame clones only, not all of them. The repertoire holds 60,000 to 70,000 clones, approximately 86% seen once, with 1.4% to 1.5% in the top ten. The sequenced sample consisted of peripheral blood. These receptors were obtained from a woman aged 55-70 years with acute or convalescent COVID-19.

This clone was recorded once. This chain uses TRBV2 with TRBJ1-5; no reliable D call. This CDR3 has 13 amino acids. Germline assignment: CDR1 SNHLY and CDR2 FYNNEI. Trimming cost V 8 bases and J 3 bases, with 11 bases left between them. The CDR3 sequence is CASQTEFNQPQHF. The CDR3 bases are TGTGCCAGCCAAACAGAGTTCAATCAGCCCCAGCATTTT.

The gene calls are TRBV5-4 and TRBJ2-3; tentatively, D is TRBD1 (6 bases). The length of the CDR3 is 14 residues. The V end lost 7 bases, the J end lost 1 base, and 13 bases lay between the germline ends. The germline CDR1 and CDR2 sequences are SGHNT and YYREEE (reference sequence). CDR3 loop: CASGLAGGTDTQYF. DNA of the CDR3: TGTGCCAGCGGCCTGGCAGGGGGCACAGATACGCAGTATTTT.

The V and J genes are TRBV11-3 and TRBJ2-1; TRBD2 aligns across 12 bases. After removal of 6 bases from V and 5 bases from J, the junction contained 11 bases not matched to a gene. Germline loops: CDR1 SGHNT, CDR2 YENEEA. CDR3 length: 17 residues. The CDR3 protein is CASRKQASGRGNNEQFF. The CDR3 DNA reads as TGTGCCAGCAGAAAGCAGGCTAGCGGGAGGGGGAACAATGAGCAGTTCTTC. Complete variable domain (other parts from reference TRBV11-3 and TRBJ2-1): EAGVVQSPRYKIIEKKQPVAFWCNPISGHNTLYWYLQNLGQGPELLIRYENEEAVDDSQLPKDRFSAERLKGVDSTLKIQPAELGDSAVYLCASRKQASGRGNNEQFFGPGTRLTVL.

The V gene is TRBV11-1, the J gene TRBJ1-5, with a possible D match to TRBD1 (5 bases). The CDR3 has 13 amino acids. Germline lookup yields CDR1 SGHAT and CDR2 FQDESV (reference sequence). V lost 5 bases and J lost 3, with 8 bases in between. CDR3 in DNA: TGTGCCAGCAGCCTCGGACACAATCAGCCCCAGCATTTT. Encoded protein: CASSLGHNQPQHF.

The V and J genes are TRBV10-2 and TRBJ1-6; the match to TRBD1 covers 9 bases. CDR1 is WSHSY and CDR2 is SAAADI in the germline V gene. J gave up 0 bases and V 1 base, and 10 bases lay outside the gene matches. The CDR3 consists of 20 residues. In nucleotides, the CDR3 is TGCGCCAGCAGTGAGTTGGGTGGACAGGGGACCAGCTCCTATAATTCACCCCTCCACTTT. Residues: CASSELGGQGTSSYNSPLHF.

V gene TRBV12-3 or TRBV12-4 combines with J gene TRBJ1-3; the D gene is possibly TRBD1 (6 bases). The CDR3 covers 13 residues. V lost 6 bases and J 0 bases, leaving 6 bases between the germline ends. CDR3 sequence: CASRDSSGNTIYF. The CDR3 DNA is TGTGCCAGCAGGGACAGCTCTGGAAACACCATATATTTT.

This rearrangement joins TRBV7-9 to TRBJ2-7, with a tentative D call TRBD2 (6 bases). CDR3 length: 14 amino acids. The germline V gene has CDR1 SEHNR and CDR2 FQNEAQ (reference sequence). V was clipped by 3 bases and J by 6 bases, with 15 bases between them. This CDR3 reads CASSFGGPFGEQYF. CDR3 DNA: TGTGCCAGCAGCTTCGGGGGACCCTTCGGCGAGCAGTACTTC.

The V call is TRBV7-8, the J call TRBJ2-1, with 7 bases fitting TRBD1. This CDR3 region has 15 residues. CDR1 and CDR2 (germline): SGHVS, FQNEAQ. Trimming removed 2 bases from V and 2 bases from J; junction bases left unmatched: 3. Written as DNA, the CDR3 is TGTGCCAGCAGCTTACAAGGACAGGCCTACAATGAGCAGTTCTTC. Protein product: CASSLQGQAYNEQFF.

V and J are TRBV3-1 (or the pseudogene TRBV3-2) and TRBJ1-1; D not resolved. Looked up from germline, CDR1 is LGHDT and CDR2 is YNNKEL (reference sequence). The CDR3 covers 14 residues. The ends were cut back, 0 bases at V and 7 bases at J, with 12 bases in the middle. DNA of the CDR3: TGTGCCAGCAGCCAAGATAGAGGGCGGAGTGAAGCTTTCTTT. Translating gives CASSQDRGRSEAFF.

This clone has a handful of counts. The V gene is TRBV6-1, the J gene TRBJ2-7; weak D call: TRBD1 (6 bases). Trimming left V 4 bases short and J 3 bases short, with 19 bases between. Germline CDR1 is MNHNS and CDR2 is SASEGT. The CDR3 runs 16 residues. The CDR3 protein is CASSVKPGTQDYEQYF. The CDR3 DNA follows: TGTGCCAGCAGTGTCAAGCCCGGGACACAAGACTACGAGCAGTACTTC.

This clone was seen a handful of times. The V gene is TRBV5-1, the J gene TRBJ2-5, with 8 nucleotides matching TRBD2. Germline assignment: CDR1 SGHRS and CDR2 YFSETQ. V lost 4 bases and J lost 10; bases outside the gene matches: 12. The CDR3 length is 14 residues. CDR3 sequence: CASSLSGTRDFQYF. The CDR3 nucleotides read TGCGCCAGCAGCCTCTCCGGGACTAGGGACTTCCAGTACTTC.

The chain employs TRBV4-2 and TRBJ2-7; 9 nucleotides align to TRBD2. V dropped 0 bases and J dropped 7; count of bases not matched to a gene: 13. Germline lookup yields CDR1 LGHNA and CDR2 YNFKEQ. This CDR3 has 17 residues. The CDR3 region is CASSQDGGRARLSEQYF. CDR3 sequence (DNA): TGTGCCAGCAGCCAAGATGGCGGGAGGGCCCGGTTAAGTGAGCAGTACTTC.

In DNA, the CDR3 is TGTGCCAGCAGTTCAACCCGGAGACAGGCGGCCTACGAGCAGTACTTC. Translated, it gives CASSSTRRQAAYEQYF. V and J are TRBV27 and TRBJ2-7, with D possibly TRBD1 on 6 matching bases. From germline, CDR1 is MNHEY and CDR2 SMNVEV (reference sequence). Between the trimmed V and J ends, which lost 4 bases and 2 bases, there was a span of 18 bases. CDR3 length: 16 residues.

The chain carries TRBV2 and TRBJ2-2; D is perhaps TRBD1 (7 bases). Trimming removed 6 bases from V and 4 bases from J, with 18 bases in between. Per germline, CDR1 SNHLY and CDR2 FYNNEI. There are 16 residues in the CDR3. The chain's CDR3 is CASSPRWQGGTGELFF. DNA of the CDR3: TGTGCCAGCAGCCCAAGGTGGCAGGGGGGCACCGGGGAGCTGTTTTTT.

The chain is built from TRBV12-5 and TRBJ1-2; a possible D gene is TRBD1 (6 bases). CDR3 length: 18 residues. Trimming stripped 1 base from V and 4 bases from J, with 22 bases between. Germline V gene data show CDR1 as LGHNT and CDR2 as FRNRAP. CDR3: CASGLGENRDNLFYGYTF. The DNA of the CDR3 is TGTGCTAGTGGTTTGGGAGAGAACCGGGACAACCTATTCTATGGCTACACCTTC. The whole variable domain, remainder taken from reference TRBV12-5 and TRBJ1-2, is DARVTQTPRHKVTEMGQEVTMRCQPILGHNTVFWYRQTMMQGLELLAYFRNRAPLDDSGMPKDRFSAEMPDATLATLKIQPSEPRDSAVYFCASGLGENRDNLFYGYTFGSGTRLTVV.

The chain recombines TRBV28 with TRBJ2-3; tentatively, D is TRBD1 (5 bases). Per the germline V gene, CDR1 is MDHEN and CDR2 is SYDVKM. Trimming removed 5 bases from V and 0 bases from J, with 15 bases in between. CDR3 length: 16 residues. CDR3 nucleotides: TGTGCCAGCAGTCTATACAGGCTAACTAGCACAGATACGCAGTATTTT. Protein: CASSLYRLTSTDTQYF.

The V gene is TRBV28, the J gene TRBJ2-3; 8 nucleotides match TRBD1. CDR3 length equals 15 residues. With V trimmed by 6 bases and J by 3 bases, 8 bases remained unmatched. The germline CDR1 and CDR2 sequences are MDHEN and SYDVKM. This chain's CDR3 is CASSFRQGRTDTQYF. The CDR3 region has the DNA TGTGCCAGCAGCTTCCGACAGGGGAGGACAGATACGCAGTATTTT. Full variable domain (remainder filled in from reference TRBV28 and TRBJ2-3): DVKVTQSSRYLVKRTGEKVFLECVQDMDHENMFWYRQDPGLGLRLIYFSYDVKMKEKGDIPEGYSVSREKKERFSLILESASTNQTSMYLCASSFRQGRTDTQYFGPGTRLTVL.

The gene calls are TRBV12-3 or TRBV12-4 and TRBJ1-4; possibly TRBD1 for D (6 bases). The CDR3 extends over 13 amino acids. V lost 8 bases, J lost 0 bases, and 7 bases lay in between. DNA for the CDR3: TGTGCCAGCCAGGGGTCAACTAATGAAAAACTGTTTTTT. Its translation: CASQGSTNEKLFF.

The gene calls are TRBV3-1 (or the pseudogene TRBV3-2) and TRBJ1-4, with D perhaps TRBD1 (5 bases). Trimming took 0 bases from V and 6 from J, leaving 8 bases between them. Germline assignment: CDR1 LGHDT and CDR2 YNNKEL (reference sequence). The CDR3 is made up of 14 amino acids. CDR3 loop: CASSQDPRDEKLFF. The CDR3, as DNA: TGTGCCAGCAGCCAAGATCCCAGGGATGAAAAACTGTTTTTT.

The rearrangement links TRBV5-1 to TRBJ2-2, with D tentatively TRBD2 (6 bases). Trimming shortened V by 3 bases and J by 3 bases, and 18 bases separated the two germline ends. Germline loops: CDR1 SGHRS, CDR2 YFSETQ. This CDR3 region has 17 residues. CDR3 nucleotide sequence: TGCGCCAGCAGCTCGCCCAGGCGGGGTTCGGACACCGGGGAGCTGTTTTTT. Protein product: CASSSPRRGSDTGELFF.

The chain uses TRBV6-2 or TRBV6-3 and TRBJ1-5, with TRBD1 matching 10 bases. V shed 0 bases, J shed 7 bases, and the junction held 6 bases outside the gene matches. The CDR3 loop spans 16 amino acids. Germline assignment: CDR1 MNHEY and CDR2 SVGEGT. CDR3 coding DNA: TGTGCCAGCAGTTACTCGGGACAGGGGATAGGGCAGCCCCAGCATTTT. Translation gives CASSYSGQGIGQPQHF.